The clone carrying this T cell receptor beta chain was observed a handful of times. Then a second PCR, running about 6 to 12 cycles, was carried out with a sample-barcoded 5' primer and a J-beta primer mix. One entry per CDR3 protein results from TCRdb running MiXCR on the 5' RACE reads. The data contain about 770,000 distinct CDR3 sequences, more than 40% of them singletons. This sample was taken from a study of blood T cells in healthy people across ages. Sequenced material: blood. The receptor was isolated from a man aged 55 to 69 in good health.

The CDR3 protein is CSVDTQINNEQFF. The CDR3 region has the DNA TGCAGCGTCGACACTCAAATAAACAATGAGCAGTTCTTC. The chain has TRBV29-1 and TRBJ2-1; D is undetermined. The CDR3 consists of 13 residues. Per the germline V gene, CDR1 is SQVTM and CDR2 is ANQGSEA. V was cut by 6 bases and J by 5 bases, with 14 bases left in between.